The entry below gives a single TCR beta chain sequence along with its context. Its antigen is currently unknown. This record belongs to a study of cytomegalovirus exposure and HLA in healthy donors. Study-wide results and limits: In a later analysis, at a false discovery rate of 0.05, roughly 16,000 TCR beta sequences matched HLA alleles. DRB1 had the most TCR associations and HLA-C the fewest, a later analysis found, with rates varying by HLA locus.

V was cut by 5 bases and J by 3 bases, with 13 bases left in between. The CDR3 is 14 amino acids. In germline, CDR1 is SGHTA, CDR2 FQGTGA. The PCR was carried out with 60 Vbeta primers and 13 Jbeta primers. As handled by the study authors: In a later analysis, about 11 million of some 80 million unique beta chains occurred in at least two donors. TCRdb's table, derived via immunoSEQ multiplex PCR, lists solely in-frame clones and lacks some. V and J calls and clone size are as listed in that table; D and trimming were resolved from the DNA. This sample yields under 250,000 clones, of which about four fifths are seen a single time; 10% to 13% belongs to the top ten.

This sequence joins TRBV7-3 and TRBJ2-5; possibly TRBD1 for D (5 bases). This receptor was taken from a woman aged 45-60 years in good health and CMV-seropositive. Source material: PBMCs. The CDR3 sequence: CASSQGRVKETQYF. The CDR3 DNA reads TGTGCCAGCAGCCAGGGCAGGGTTAAAGAGACCCAGTACTTC.